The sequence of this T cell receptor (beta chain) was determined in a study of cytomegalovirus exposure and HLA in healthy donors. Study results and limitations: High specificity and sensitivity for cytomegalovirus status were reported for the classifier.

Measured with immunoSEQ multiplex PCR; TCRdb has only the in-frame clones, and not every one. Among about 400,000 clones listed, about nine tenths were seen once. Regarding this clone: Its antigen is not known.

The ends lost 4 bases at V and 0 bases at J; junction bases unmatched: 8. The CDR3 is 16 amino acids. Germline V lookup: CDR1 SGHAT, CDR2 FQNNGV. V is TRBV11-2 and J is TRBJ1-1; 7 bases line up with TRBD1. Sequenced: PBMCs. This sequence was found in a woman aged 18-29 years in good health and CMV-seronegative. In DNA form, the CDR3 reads TGTGCCAGCAGCTCGGGACCGGGACAGCTGAACACTGAAGCTTTCTTT. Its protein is CASSSGPGQLNTEAFF.